These T cell receptor beta chains were read from a single sample in a study of blood T cell repertoires in COVID-19. Assay used: immunoSEQ multiplex PCR; TCRdb lists only in-frame clones, some missing. The repertoire includes some 150,000 clones, 75% to 90% of them detected once, and about 4% sits in the top ten. Sequenced: peripheral blood. The receptors stem from a woman aged 55-70 years with active or convalescent COVID-19. The CDR3 runs from the conserved cysteine through the conserved F or W. A D gene is named only where the DNA matches it firmly. Rows may omit the clone size; those that give it use once, few, many or a size class.

TRBD1	.	TRBV7-9	TRBJ1-1	CASSDRGNTEAFF	TGTGCCAGCAGCGACAGGGGGAACACTGAAGCTTTCTTT
TRBD1	once	TRBV4-1	TRBJ1-2	CASSQVDRVADYGYTF	TGCGCCAGCAGCCAGGTAGACAGGGTGGCCGACTATGGCTACACCTTC
.	.	TRBV2	TRBJ1-4	CASTRSREWGTNEKLFF	TGTGCCAGCACTCGCTCAAGGGAGTGGGGAACTAATGAAAAACTGTTTTTT
TRBD1	.	TRBV2	TRBJ1-6	CASTTGVNSPLHF	TGTGCCAGCACGACAGGGGTGAATTCACCCCTCCACTTT
.	.	TRBV10-3	TRBJ1-6	CAISEVSVNSPLHF	TGTGCCATCAGTGAGGTCAGCGTAAATTCACCCCTCCACTTT
TRBD2	.	TRBV5-1	TRBJ2-2	CASSSVIAGQNTGELFF	TGCGCCAGCAGTTCCGTAATAGCGGGACAGAACACCGGGGAGCTGTTTTTT
.	.	TRBV7-9	TRBJ2-7	CASEAGRDYEQYF	TGTGCCAGCGAAGCCGGGAGAGACTACGAGCAGTACTTC
.	few	TRBV11-2	TRBJ2-3	CASSLDLGAPYF	TGTGCCAGCAGCTTAGATCTGGGGGCGCCGTATTTT
.	.	TRBV9	TRBJ2-2	CASSVEQGGTGELFF	TGTGCCAGCAGCGTAGAGCAGGGTGGAACCGGGGAGCTGTTTTTT
.	.	TRBV4-1	TRBJ1-3	CASSQAGLSGNTIYF	TGCGCCAGCAGCCAAGCAGGGCTCTCTGGAAACACCATATATTTT
.	.	TRBV18	TRBJ2-7	CASSPIGDEQYF	TGTGCCAGCTCACCAATCGGGGACGAGCAGTACTTC
TRBD1	.	TRBV5-6	TRBJ1-2	CASSLVAQGANYGYTF	TGTGCCAGCAGCTTGGTCGCACAGGGGGCTAACTATGGCTACACCTTC
.	.	TRBV6-1	TRBJ1-2	CASSERARVGWSGYTF	TGTGCCAGCAGTGAAAGGGCCAGGGTCGGTTGGAGTGGCTACACCTTC
TRBD1	.	TRBV3-1/TRBV3-2	TRBJ1-1	CASSRQGSPDTEAFF	TGTGCCAGCAGTCGACAGGGGTCGCCGGACACTGAAGCTTTCTTT
TRBD1	.	TRBV6-5	TRBJ2-1	CASRIDRGNEQFF	TGTGCCAGCAGGATAGACAGGGGCAATGAGCAGTTCTTC
TRBD1	.	TRBV29-1	TRBJ1-3	CSVTGASGNTIYF	TGCAGCGTTACAGGGGCTTCTGGAAACACCATATATTTT
.	.	TRBV5-1	TRBJ1-1	CASSRSPGDTEAFF	TGCGCCAGCAGCCGTTCCCCGGGGGACACTGAAGCTTTCTTT
.	.	TRBV15	TRBJ2-1	CATSRVRSSYNEQFF	TGTGCCACCAGCAGAGTCCGCAGCTCCTACAATGAGCAGTTCTTC
TRBD1	.	TRBV5-1	TRBJ1-2	CASSLPGTVANYGYTF	TGCGCCAGCAGCTTGCCCGGGACAGTTGCTAACTATGGCTACACCTTC
TRBD1	.	TRBV12-3/TRBV12-4	TRBJ1-2	CASTQQGVGGYTF	TGTGCCAGCACTCAACAGGGGGTTGGTGGCTACACCTTC
TRBD1	.	TRBV6-1	TRBJ1-5	CASSEIFPGQAKTNQPQHF	TGTGCCAGCAGTGAAATCTTCCCCGGACAGGCGAAAACCAATCAGCCCCAGCATTTT
TRBD1	.	TRBV19	TRBJ1-2	CASTQTDRANYGYTF	TGTGCCAGTACGCAGACCGACAGGGCTAACTATGGCTACACCTTC
.	.	TRBV27	TRBJ1-2	CASSTPGGSYTF	TGTGCCAGCAGTACCCCGGGGGGGTCCTACACCTTC
.	.	TRBV6-5	TRBJ1-6	CASRRDSGGSPLHF	TGTGCCAGCAGGAGAGACTCCGGTGGGTCACCCCTCCACTTT
TRBD1	.	TRBV5-1	TRBJ2-2	CASRDRGPTGELFF	TGCGCCAGCCGGGACAGGGGGCCCACCGGGGAGCTGTTTTTT
.	once	TRBV13	TRBJ2-7	CASSLNLYEQYF	TGTGCCAGCAGCTTAAATCTCTACGAGCAGTACTTC
TRBD2	.	TRBV27	TRBJ2-1	CASTLPWRGGANEQFF	TGTGCCAGCACCCTCCCTTGGCGGGGGGGCGCAAATGAGCAGTTCTTC
.	.	TRBV3-1/TRBV3-2	TRBJ1-1	CASSSTGNTEAFF	TGTGCCAGCAGTTCGACAGGGAACACTGAAGCTTTCTTT
TRBD1	.	TRBV4-1	TRBJ1-4	CASSQPYRGRGNEKLFF	TGCGCCAGCAGCCAACCCTACAGGGGGCGCGGTAATGAAAAACTGTTTTTT
.	few	TRBV5-1	TRBJ2-3	CASSFQGGVTDTQYF	TGCGCCAGCAGCTTCCAAGGCGGGGTCACAGATACGCAGTATTTT
.	.	TRBV6-5	TRBJ2-7	CASSYSAKTYEQYF	TGTGCCAGCAGTTACTCGGCCAAGACCTACGAGCAGTACTTC
TRBD1	.	TRBV6-5	TRBJ1-2	CASSYSLRDSAGYTF	TGTGCCAGCAGTTACTCGCTCCGGGACAGCGCTGGCTACACCTTC
.	once	TRBV7-2	TRBJ1-1	CASSLGGAVNTEAFF	TGTGCCAGCAGCTTAGGAGGAGCAGTGAACACTGAAGCTTTCTTT
TRBD1	.	TRBV19	TRBJ1-5	CASSISDREPQHF	TGTGCCAGTAGTATCAGCGACAGGGAGCCCCAGCATTTT
TRBD1	.	TRBV4-1	TRBJ1-6	CASSLGTGPINSPLHF	TGCGCCAGCAGCCTCGGGACAGGCCCCATTAATTCACCCCTCCACTTT
.	once	TRBV5-1	TRBJ2-7	CASSLVFGSYEQYF	TGCGCCAGCAGCTTGGTATTCGGGTCCTACGAGCAGTACTTC
.	.	TRBV18	TRBJ2-6	CASSPPHSGANVLTF	TGTGCCAGCTCCCCCCCCCACTCTGGGGCCAACGTCCTGACTTTC
TRBD1	.	TRBV5-5	TRBJ1-2	CASSTGTGDGYTF	TGTGCCAGCAGCACTGGGACAGGGGATGGCTACACCTTC
.	.	TRBV4-1	TRBJ2-3	CASSPGLSGTQYF	TGCGCCAGCAGCCCAGGCCTGTCTGGTACGCAGTATTTT
TRBD1	.	TRBV15	TRBJ1-2	CATKMGGQILYGYTF	TGTGCCACCAAGATGGGGGGACAGATACTCTATGGCTACACCTTC
TRBD2	few	TRBV2	TRBJ2-3	CASSQSGGYTQYF	TGTGCCAGCAGTCAAAGCGGGGGCTATACGCAGTATTTT
TRBD1	.	TRBV19	TRBJ1-5	CASTSGGPNQPQHF	TGTGCCAGTACCTCAGGGGGTCCAAATCAGCCCCAGCATTTT
.	.	TRBV7-3	TRBJ2-3	CASSLNEADTQYF	TGTGCCAGCAGCTTAAACGAGGCAGATACGCAGTATTTT
TRBD2	.	TRBV29-1	TRBJ2-7	CSVEEALAGSEQYF	TGCAGCGTTGAAGAGGCATTAGCGGGGAGCGAGCAGTACTTC
.	once	TRBV5-4	TRBJ1-2	CASSSQGNNYGYTF	TGTGCCAGCAGCTCCCAGGGAAATAACTATGGCTACACCTTC
.	once	TRBV4-1	TRBJ1-2	CASSQDVIGGRRTNYGYTF	TGCGCCAGCAGCCAAGATGTAATCGGGGGGCGTCGAACTAACTATGGCTACACCTTC